These 4 T cell receptor beta chains share one sample of origin, sequenced in a study of beta chain features in type 1 diabetes. These receptors lack a known antigen. Whole-study results and caveats: Among all four CD4+ subsets, Type 1 diabetes patients had TCRB CDR3s that were moderately but significantly shorter.

All of the isolated RNA was reverse transcribed, so expressed TCRB transcripts were sequenced. Method: immunoSEQ multiplex PCR; TCRdb's copy keeps in-frame clones and lacks some. Of around 130,000 clones detected, 9% appear once; the ten largest clones hold over 0.6%. The sequencing sample was made of central memory CD4+ T cells from blood. The receptors were gathered from a man aged 25-40 years with type 1 diabetes.

The genes are TRBV7-2 and TRBJ2-5; TRBD2 might be the D (7 bases). Germline values: CDR1 SGHTA, CDR2 FQGNSA. The germline V and J ends were trimmed by 1 base and 3 bases, with 15 bases remaining between them. This CDR3 has 16 residues. The CDR3 nucleotides read TGTGCCAGCAGCTTAGGAGTGGGGGCGGGGGAAGAGACCCAGTACTTC. Amino acid sequence: CASSLGVGAGEETQYF.

The table lists this clone with a few counts. In DNA, the CDR3 is TGTGCCAGCAGACCCACCGGACTAGCGGGGGGAAGAGGCACAGATACGCAGTATTTT. This encodes CASRPTGLAGGRGTDTQYF. This chain connects TRBV14 to TRBJ2-3; 14 bases match TRBD2. Germline loops: CDR1 SGHDN, CDR2 FVKESK. V lost 6 bases, J lost 1 base, and 12 bases stayed unmatched. CDR3 size: 19 residues.

The chain couples TRBV5-1 to TRBJ2-7, with D possibly being TRBD2 (6 bases). This CDR3 has 13 amino acids. Germline V gene sequence: CDR1 SGHRS, CDR2 YFSETQ. Trimming stripped 5 bases from V and 2 bases from J, with 11 bases between. CDR3 loop: CASRSAGTYEQYF. CDR3 sequence (DNA): TGCGCCAGCAGATCCGCGGGGACCTACGAGCAGTACTTC.

The rearrangement uses TRBV11-2 and TRBJ2-1; D is possibly TRBD2 (5 bases). V was shortened by 4 bases and J by 0 bases, with 13 bases between the two germline ends. The germline CDR1 and CDR2 sequences are SGHAT and FQNNGV. The CDR3 has 16 residues. In nucleotides, the CDR3 is TGTGCCAGCAGCTCCCGCCGGGGATCCTCCTACAATGAGCAGTTCTTC. Translating gives CASSSRRGSSYNEQFF.